Below are 5 T cell receptor beta chains sequenced from a single sample in a study of T cells in Graves' hyperthyroidism and ophthalmopathy. The CDR3 regions of TCR beta were amplified from RNA transcripts. First-round RT-PCR targeting the TCR CDR3 was performed with the HTBI primer set. One entry per CDR3 protein results from TCRdb running MiXCR on the multiplex PCR reads. This sample has approximately 720,000 distinct CDR3 sequences, with roughly a sixth found just once. The sample comprised blood. Every receptor here comes from a woman between 45 and 60 years old with Graves' hyperthyroidism that later progressed to Graves' ophthalmopathy.

The sample holds a few counts of this clonotype. This rearrangement joins TRBV7-3 to TRBJ2-3, with TRBD2 matching 8 bases. V was pared by 5 bases and J by 0 bases, with 7 bases of the junction left unmatched. The CDR3 has 16 residues. Germline CDR1 is SGHTA and CDR2 is FQGTGA. The CDR3 bases are TGTGCCAGCAGCCTCGGACTAGCCCCCAGCACAGATACGCAGTATTTT. This codes for CASSLGLAPSTDTQYF.

The chain links TRBV30 to TRBJ1-1; no firm D call. CDR1 and CDR2 (germline): GTSNPN, SVGIG (reference sequence). Trimming removed 4 bases at V and 5 bases at J, with 11 bases between. This CDR3 has 12 residues. Written as DNA, the CDR3 is TGTGCCTGGATTCGGGGATGGACTGAAGCTTTCTTT. Protein product: CAWIRGWTEAFF. The full variable domain, its missing parts supplied by reference TRBV30 and TRBJ1-1, is SQTIHQWPATLVQPVGSPLSLECTVEGTSNPNLYWYRQAAGRGLQLLFYSVGIGQISSEVPQNLSASRPQDRQFILSSKKLLLSDSGFYLCAWIRGWTEAFFGQGTRLTVV.

This chain joins TRBV7-8 and TRBJ2-5; 7 nucleotides agree with TRBD1. The trim removed 3 bases at V and 5 bases at J, leaving 6 bases unmatched. The length of the CDR3 is 14 residues. Germline CDR1 is SGHVS and CDR2 is FQNEAQ. CDR3 sequence reads: CASSFLTGTETQYF. The CDR3 DNA reads TGTGCCAGCAGCTTCCTGACAGGGACGGAGACCCAGTACTTC.

This clonotype has ten or more counts. The J gene is TRBJ2-5, the V gene TRBV20-1; 7 bases are shared with TRBD2. The CDR3 is 14 amino acids. The germline V gene encodes CDR1 DFQATT and CDR2 SNEGSKA (reference sequence). Germline trimming cut 0 bases from V and 5 bases from J; bases unmatched to any gene: 6. This chain's CDR3 is CSARDRAGVETQYF. Here the CDR3 DNA reads TGCAGTGCTAGAGATCGGGCGGGGGTTGAGACCCAGTACTTC.

CDR3 loop: CAILQGFSNTGELFF. The CDR3 nucleotides are TGTGCCATTCTACAGGGATTTTCGAACACCGGGGAGCTGTTTTTT. The chain carries TRBV12-3 or TRBV12-4 and TRBJ2-2; D may be TRBD1 (6 bases). This CDR3 is 15 amino acids long. The germline V and J ends were trimmed by 10 bases and 0 bases, with 15 bases remaining between them.